The rows below give T cell receptor beta chains drawn from one sample of a study of shared clonotypes between healthy human individuals. Only in-frame clones appear in the TCRdb table, and some are missing; sequencing was by immunoSEQ multiplex PCR. The repertoire includes around 480,000 clones, 75% to 80% of them detected once, and approximately 12% sits in the top ten. The sample was PBMCs. The receptors come from a woman aged 40 to 55 in good health. Some clones in this sample may be carry-over from other donors' samples. CDR3s include the opening cysteine and the closing phenylalanine or tryptophan. Fields, in order: V gene, D gene, J gene, clone size, CDR3 DNA, CDR3 protein. D genes are given only for firm matches. Expanded clones are given a class, and other clones once, few, many or no size at all.

v_gene: TRBV2
d_gene: NA
j_gene: TRBJ2-7
abundance: NA
CDR3nt: TGTGCCAGCAGCCGGACCGTTGGCGAGCAGTACTTC
CDR3aa: CASSRTVGEQYF

v_gene: TRBV28
d_gene: NA
j_gene: TRBJ1-5
abundance: NA
CDR3nt: TGTGCCAGCAGTAAGGAGGGGGGCGGGTATCAGCCCCAGCATTTT
CDR3aa: CASSKEGGGYQPQHF

v_gene: TRBV5-1
d_gene: TRBD1
j_gene: TRBJ2-5
abundance: NA
CDR3nt: TGCGCCAGCAGCTTGGGACAGGGGGGAGAGACCCAGTACTTC
CDR3aa: CASSLGQGGETQYF

v_gene: TRBV6-5
d_gene: TRBD1
j_gene: TRBJ2-7
abundance: NA
CDR3nt: TGTGCCAGCAAGGGACAGGGGATCTACGAGCAGTACTTC
CDR3aa: CASKGQGIYEQYF

v_gene: TRBV7-2
d_gene: NA
j_gene: TRBJ1-3
abundance: NA
CDR3nt: TGTGCCAGCAGCGCACCCCTGGGCCTGTCTGGAAACACCATATATTTT
CDR3aa: CASSAPLGLSGNTIYF

v_gene: TRBV7-8
d_gene: TRBD1
j_gene: TRBJ1-1
abundance: NA
CDR3nt: TGTGCCAGCAGTTACCGGACAGGGGGTCGGACTGAAGCTTTCTTT
CDR3aa: CASSYRTGGRTEAFF

v_gene: TRBV7-2
d_gene: NA
j_gene: TRBJ2-1
abundance: NA
CDR3nt: TGTGCCAGCAGCTTAGTATCCGGACTAGGGGGCCATGAGCAGTTCTTC
CDR3aa: CASSLVSGLGGHEQFF

v_gene: TRBV27
d_gene: TRBD1
j_gene: TRBJ2-7
abundance: once
CDR3nt: TGTGCCAGCAGTCCCAACAGGACAGGGAGCTCCTACGAGCAGTACTTC
CDR3aa: CASSPNRTGSSYEQYF

v_gene: TRBV10-3
d_gene: NA
j_gene: TRBJ2-3
abundance: NA
CDR3nt: TGTGCCATCAGTGAGTCGGCCGGAGTGACAGATACGCAGTATTTT
CDR3aa: CAISESAGVTDTQYF

v_gene: TRBV10-3
d_gene: NA
j_gene: TRBJ1-1
abundance: NA
CDR3nt: TGTGCCATCTCGGGGGGGGACACTGAAGCTTTCTTT
CDR3aa: CAISGGDTEAFF

v_gene: TRBV7-9
d_gene: TRBD1
j_gene: TRBJ1-4
abundance: few
CDR3nt: TGTGCCAGCAGCTTATCGGACAGGGGGCGGGGTAGAGAAAAACTGTTTTTT
CDR3aa: CASSLSDRGRGREKLFF

v_gene: TRBV6-5
d_gene: NA
j_gene: TRBJ1-2
abundance: NA
CDR3nt: TGTGCCAGCAGCCGATCCGACTGGAGCCCCTATGGCTACACCTTC
CDR3aa: CASSRSDWSPYGYTF

v_gene: TRBV28
d_gene: NA
j_gene: TRBJ1-6
abundance: once
CDR3nt: TGTGCCAGCACCCCGCCAGGGGAAGGTTCACCCCTCCACTTT
CDR3aa: CASTPPGEGSPLHF

v_gene: TRBV2
d_gene: NA
j_gene: TRBJ1-5
abundance: NA
CDR3nt: TGTGCCAGCAGTGGGGACATGAAGGAGCCCCAGCATTTT
CDR3aa: CASSGDMKEPQHF

v_gene: TRBV5-1
d_gene: NA
j_gene: TRBJ1-2
abundance: NA
CDR3nt: TGCGCCAGCAACAAAACTCAGAGGGACACTAACTATGGCTACACCTTC
CDR3aa: CASNKTQRDTNYGYTF

v_gene: TRBV7-9
d_gene: NA
j_gene: TRBJ1-1
abundance: NA
CDR3nt: TGTGCCAGCAGCTTTCGTCCGGGCGAAGCTTTCTTT
CDR3aa: CASSFRPGEAFF

v_gene: TRBV5-6
d_gene: TRBD1
j_gene: TRBJ1-2
abundance: NA
CDR3nt: TGTGCCAGCAGCTTGGGGAGATTCGGACAGGACGAAGTGGGCTACACCTTC
CDR3aa: CASSLGRFGQDEVGYTF

v_gene: TRBV19
d_gene: NA
j_gene: TRBJ2-5
abundance: NA
CDR3nt: TGTGCCAGTCAACTAGGGATGGTAGTCTGTAGACAAGAGACCCAGTACTTC
CDR3aa: CASQLGMVVCRQETQYF

v_gene: TRBV29-1
d_gene: TRBD1
j_gene: TRBJ2-1
abundance: NA
CDR3nt: TGCAGCGTCCAGGACAGGGGTTCATACAATGAGCAGTTCTTC
CDR3aa: CSVQDRGSYNEQFF

v_gene: TRBV7-5
d_gene: NA
j_gene: TRBJ2-1
abundance: NA
CDR3nt: TGTGTCAGAAGCTCAAGACTAGCCCGAGTCAATGAGCAGTTCTTC
CDR3aa: CVRSSRLARVNEQFF

v_gene: TRBV19
d_gene: NA
j_gene: TRBJ1-2
abundance: NA
CDR3nt: TGTGCCAGTAGTATTGGCAGGGGTGATGGCTACACCTTC
CDR3aa: CASSIGRGDGYTF

v_gene: TRBV7-2
d_gene: NA
j_gene: TRBJ2-1
abundance: NA
CDR3nt: TGTGCCAGCGCCCAGAGGAACAATGAGCAGTTCTTC
CDR3aa: CASAQRNNEQFF

v_gene: TRBV28
d_gene: TRBD2
j_gene: TRBJ2-3
abundance: NA
CDR3nt: TGTGCCAGCAGCCTTAGCGGGAGGGTGTATACGCAGTATTTT
CDR3aa: CASSLSGRVYTQYF

v_gene: TRBV6-1
d_gene: NA
j_gene: TRBJ2-3
abundance: NA
CDR3nt: TGTGCCAGCAGTGAGTTGAATGGGGGCGAGACAGATACGCAGTATTTT
CDR3aa: CASSELNGGETDTQYF

v_gene: TRBV2
d_gene: NA
j_gene: TRBJ1-2
abundance: NA
CDR3nt: TGTGCCAGCAGCTCCAGGGACTATGGCTACACCTTC
CDR3aa: CASSSRDYGYTF

v_gene: TRBV28
d_gene: NA
j_gene: TRBJ1-2
abundance: once
CDR3nt: TGTGCCAGCAGTTTATTAAATTTTGGTGGCTACACCTTC
CDR3aa: CASSLLNFGGYTF

v_gene: TRBV28
d_gene: NA
j_gene: TRBJ1-3
abundance: NA
CDR3nt: TGTGCCAGCAGTTTATTGTTTAGGGACACCATATATTTT
CDR3aa: CASSLLFRDTIYF

v_gene: TRBV7-2
d_gene: TRBD1
j_gene: TRBJ1-2
abundance: NA
CDR3nt: TGTGCCAGCAGCCCAGACAGGGTCTATGGCTACACCTTC
CDR3aa: CASSPDRVYGYTF

v_gene: TRBV7-9
d_gene: NA
j_gene: TRBJ2-1
abundance: NA
CDR3nt: TGTGCCAGCAGCTTAGTCCCGCCAAATGAGCAGTTCTTC
CDR3aa: CASSLVPPNEQFF

v_gene: TRBV7-2
d_gene: NA
j_gene: TRBJ2-7
abundance: NA
CDR3nt: TGTGCCAGCAGCTTGTCAGCGAGCTCCTACGAGCAGTACTTC
CDR3aa: CASSLSASSYEQYF

v_gene: TRBV28
d_gene: NA
j_gene: TRBJ1-5
abundance: NA
CDR3nt: TGTGCCAGCAGTTCCAGGAAGAGGACAGCTAGCAATCAGCCCCAGCATTTT
CDR3aa: CASSSRKRTASNQPQHF